This TCR beta chain was obtained from a study of identical twins. Every one of the donors was a healthy Caucasian. TCRdb reprocessed the 5' RACE reads with MiXCR, giving one entry per CDR3 protein. The table includes 250,000 to 300,000 distinct CDR3 sequences, nearly 9.5% detected once. This same sample was also taken into another study, of yellow fever vaccine responses in identical twins.

Sequencing used CD8+ T cells sorted from blood. The sequence was obtained from a woman under 30 in good health.

The CDR3 region has the DNA TGTGCCAGCAGTTCCCGCCTCCGAGAGACCCAGTACTTC. This encodes CASSSRLRETQYF. The rearrangement joins TRBV28 to TRBJ2-5; D is uncertain. The CDR3 has 13 residues. Per the germline V gene, CDR1 is MDHEN and CDR2 is SYDVKM. V gave up 4 bases and J gave up 4 bases, with 10 bases separating them.